The present T cell receptor beta chain was sequenced within a study of monozygotic twins with inflammatory bowel disease. Study-level points and caveats: For IBD, no single strong associated signal or clonotype was supported. Reduced clonotype sharing with other individuals was observed in IBD patients relative to healthy twins, especially with disease activity.

With regard to this clonotype: What it binds is not known.

The germline gives CDR1 SGHRS, CDR2 YFSETQ. The CDR3 is 16 residues long. TCRdb reanalyzed the 5' RACE reads, giving one entry per CDR3 protein sequence and no DNA. The repertoire table contains some 440,000 distinct CDR3 sequences. This chain joins TRBV5-1 and TRBJ2-7; the TCRdb call, TRBD2, lacks DNA for checking. The sequenced sample was blood. This sequence was found in a human donor with ulcerative colitis or Crohn's disease, or a healthy co-twin of an affected twin (not recorded which). CDR3 sequence: CASSFTSPLTSYEQYF.